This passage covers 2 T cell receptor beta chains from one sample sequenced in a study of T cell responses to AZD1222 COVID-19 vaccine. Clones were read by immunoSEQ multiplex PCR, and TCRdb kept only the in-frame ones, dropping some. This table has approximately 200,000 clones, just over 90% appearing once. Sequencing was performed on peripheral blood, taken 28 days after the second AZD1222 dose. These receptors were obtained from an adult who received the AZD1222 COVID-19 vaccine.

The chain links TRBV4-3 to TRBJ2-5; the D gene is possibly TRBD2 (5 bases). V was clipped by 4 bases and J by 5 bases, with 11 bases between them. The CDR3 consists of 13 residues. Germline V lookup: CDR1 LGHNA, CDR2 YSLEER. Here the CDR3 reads CASSLRPGETQYF. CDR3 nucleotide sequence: TGCGCCAGCAGCCTTCGTCCGGGGGAGACCCAGTACTTC.

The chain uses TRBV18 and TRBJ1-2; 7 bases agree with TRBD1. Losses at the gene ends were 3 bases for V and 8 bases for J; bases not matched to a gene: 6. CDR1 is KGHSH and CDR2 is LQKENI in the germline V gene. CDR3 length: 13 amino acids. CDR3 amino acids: CASSPYRGRGYTF. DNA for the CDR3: TGTGCCAGCTCACCTTACAGGGGCCGGGGCTACACCTTC.